This T cell receptor (beta chain) was documented in a study of blood T cells in healthy people across ages. Notes on the study in general: Among long-lived donors, naive CD4+ cells were more numerous and diversity higher than in aged donors.

The germline gives CDR1 SNHLY, CDR2 FYNNEI. CDR3 size: 15 residues. With 0 bases removed from V and 4 bases from J, the gap between germline ends came to 12 bases. This clonotype was detected a few times. The antigen remains undetermined. Using a J-beta primer mix together with a sample-barcoded 5' primer, a second PCR was run for about 6 to 12 cycles. Via MiXCR, TCRdb re-called the 5' RACE reads, giving one row per CDR3 protein. Of over 950,000 distinct CDR3 sequences listed, around 54% are singletons. Healthy Caucasian individuals from Russia aged about 6 to 90 served as donors. At least 6 micrograms of total RNA were extracted per sample.

This receptor was obtained from a woman aged 55-75 years in good health. The sample consisted of blood. The rearrangement joins TRBV2 to TRBJ1-2; a possible D gene is TRBD1 (6 bases). The CDR3 here is CASSEATGSGYGYTF. For the CDR3, the DNA is TGTGCCAGCAGTGAAGCTACAGGGTCTGGCTATGGCTACACCTTC.